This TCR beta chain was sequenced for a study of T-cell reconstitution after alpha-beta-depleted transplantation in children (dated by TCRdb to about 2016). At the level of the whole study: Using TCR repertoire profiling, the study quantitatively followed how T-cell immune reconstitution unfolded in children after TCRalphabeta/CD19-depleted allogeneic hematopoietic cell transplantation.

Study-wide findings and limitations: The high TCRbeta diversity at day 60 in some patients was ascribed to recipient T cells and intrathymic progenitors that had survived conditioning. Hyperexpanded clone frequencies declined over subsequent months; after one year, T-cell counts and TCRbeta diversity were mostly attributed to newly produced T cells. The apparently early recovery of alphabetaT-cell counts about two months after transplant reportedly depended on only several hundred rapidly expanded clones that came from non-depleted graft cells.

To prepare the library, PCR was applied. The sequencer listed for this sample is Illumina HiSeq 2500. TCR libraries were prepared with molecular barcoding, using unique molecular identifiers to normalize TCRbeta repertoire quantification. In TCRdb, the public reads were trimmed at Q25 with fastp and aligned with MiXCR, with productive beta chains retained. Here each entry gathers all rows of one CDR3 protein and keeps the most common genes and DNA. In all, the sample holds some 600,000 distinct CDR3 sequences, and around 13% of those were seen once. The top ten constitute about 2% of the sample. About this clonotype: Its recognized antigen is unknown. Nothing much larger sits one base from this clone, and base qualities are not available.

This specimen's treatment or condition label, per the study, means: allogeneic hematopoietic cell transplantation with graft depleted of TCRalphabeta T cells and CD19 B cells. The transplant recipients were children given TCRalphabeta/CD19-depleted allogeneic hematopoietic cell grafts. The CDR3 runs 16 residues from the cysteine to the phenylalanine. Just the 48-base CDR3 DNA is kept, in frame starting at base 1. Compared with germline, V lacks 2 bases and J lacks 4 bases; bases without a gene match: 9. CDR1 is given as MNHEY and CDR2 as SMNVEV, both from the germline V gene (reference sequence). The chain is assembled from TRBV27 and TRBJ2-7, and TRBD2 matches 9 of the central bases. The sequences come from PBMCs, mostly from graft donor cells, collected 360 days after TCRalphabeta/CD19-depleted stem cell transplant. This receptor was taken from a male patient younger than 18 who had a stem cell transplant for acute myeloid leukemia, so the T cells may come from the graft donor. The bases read TGTGCCAGCAGTTTACTTGCGGCTAGCGGGGATTACGAGCAGTACTTC. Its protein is CASSLLAASGDYEQYF.